This T cell receptor beta chain was sequenced in a study of blood T cell repertoires in COVID-19. Looking at the study overall: Samples came from the United States, Italy and Spain, spanning acute and convalescent COVID-19. T cells, B-cell-depleted T cells, or PBMCs supplied cDNA or gDNA.

In the original workflow: Amplification with reference gene primers provided the estimates of nucleated cell counts. Some clones are missing from TCRdb's copy, which holds only in-frame ones; the method was immunoSEQ multiplex PCR. The V and J calls and clone size were taken over from that table, and D and trimming were inferred from the DNA. The sample lists more than 150,000 clones; around 80% were seen once. Sequenced material: peripheral blood. The clonotype was recovered from a man aged 25 to 45 with active or convalescent COVID-19.

The CDR3 is CASSLEGRETQYF. The CDR3 DNA sequence: TGTGCCAGCAGCTTGGAGGGGCGAGAGACCCAGTACTTC. The rearrangement uses TRBV5-4 and TRBJ2-5, with a possible D match to TRBD1 (5 bases). This CDR3 has 13 residues. Trimming pared 0 bases from V and 4 bases from J, leaving 7 bases between. The germline CDR1 and CDR2 sequences are SGHNT and YYREEE (reference sequence).